Below, 31 T cell receptor beta chains from the same sample are listed, as sequenced in a study of blood T cell repertoires in COVID-19. Some clones are missing from TCRdb's copy, which holds only in-frame ones; the method was immunoSEQ multiplex PCR. This table holds under 55,000 clones, roughly 90% found once. Sample: peripheral blood. These receptors came from a human donor in a cohort sampled during active COVID-19.

There are a few counts of this clone. The V gene is TRBV7-3, the J gene TRBJ1-1, with 7 positions matching TRBD1. CDR3 length: 13 amino acids. Germline loops: CDR1 SGHTA, CDR2 FQGTGA. Trimming took 5 bases from V and 8 from J; bases not matched to a gene: 8. The CDR3 reads CASSQGPDREAFF. The CDR3 bases are TGTGCCAGCAGCCAAGGGCCGGACAGGGAAGCTTTCTTT.

The V gene is TRBV28, the J gene TRBJ2-7, with D possibly matching TRBD2 (6 bases). Trimming took 7 bases from V and 3 from J, leaving 10 bases between them. This CDR3 contains 12 residues. The V gene's germline CDR1 is MDHEN and CDR2 SYDVKM. The CDR3 loop is CASNQGGYEQYF. The CDR3 DNA reads TGTGCCAGCAATCAGGGAGGCTACGAGCAGTACTTC.

This clone was picked up one time. The chain has TRBV10-3 and TRBJ2-1; 12 nucleotides line up with TRBD2. This CDR3 is 17 amino acids long. V dropped 0 bases and J dropped 8; count of bases not matched to a gene: 8. CDR1 and CDR2 from the germline V gene are ENHRY and SYGVKD. The CDR3: CAISESLAGGPRDEQFF. The CDR3 DNA follows: TGTGCCATCAGTGAGTCCCTAGCGGGAGGGCCTAGGGATGAGCAGTTCTTC.

This clone was recorded once. The chain uses TRBV11-2 and TRBJ2-1, with 10 bases that match TRBD2. After removal of 3 bases from V and 3 bases from J, the junction contained 8 bases not matched to a gene. CDR1 and CDR2 from the germline V gene are SGHAT and FQNNGV. The CDR3 totals 17 residues. The CDR3 region is CASSFVKSSGGYNEQFF. In DNA form, the CDR3 reads TGTGCCAGCAGCTTCGTAAAATCTAGCGGGGGCTACAATGAGCAGTTCTTC.

The chain combines TRBV6-5 with TRBJ2-7; 13 nucleotides agree with TRBD2. Germline CDR1 is MNHEY and CDR2 is SVGAGI. CDR3 length equals 15 residues. The trim removed 4 bases at V and 6 bases at J, leaving 6 bases unmatched. CDR3 in amino acids: CASSSGLAGQREQYF. Written as DNA, the CDR3 is TGTGCCAGCAGTTCGGGACTAGCGGGACAGCGCGAGCAGTACTTC.

The chain combines TRBV12-3 or TRBV12-4 with TRBJ2-7, with D unclear. V gave up 6 bases and J gave up 3 bases, with 6 bases separating them. The CDR3 contains 11 residues. For the CDR3, the DNA is TGTGCCAGCAGCCGAGGCTACGAGCAGTACTTC. It codes for CASSRGYEQYF.

The DNA for the CDR3 is TGTGCCAGCAGTTTAGAGGTCAACCGGGTAAGCACTGAAGCTTTCTTT. Its protein is CASSLEVNRVSTEAFF. This chain joins TRBV27 and TRBJ1-1, with unresolved D. The CDR3 totals 16 residues. CDR1 is MNHEY and CDR2 is SMNVEV in the germline V gene (reference sequence). Between the trimmed V and J ends, which lost 2 bases and 4 bases, there was a span of 17 bases.

The gene calls are TRBV15 and TRBJ1-1; D is ambiguous. Germline V gene lookup returns CDR1 LNHNV and CDR2 YYDKDF (reference sequence). The CDR3 contains 15 residues. V was cut by 0 bases and J by 1 base, with 9 bases left in between. The CDR3 reads CATSRDRRRNTEAFF. In DNA form, the CDR3 reads TGTGCCACCAGCAGAGATCGCAGGCGGAACACTGAAGCTTTCTTT.

This sequence joins TRBV6-5 and TRBJ2-2; D remains ambiguous. CDR3 length equals 12 residues. In germline, CDR1 is MNHEY, CDR2 SVGAGI. The V end lost 4 bases, the J end lost 3 bases, and 3 bases lay between the germline ends. For the CDR3, the DNA is TGTGCCAGCAGTTCTTACACCGGGGAGCTGTTTTTT. It yields the protein CASSSYTGELFF.

This chain links TRBV11-3 with TRBJ2-3, with 8 bases identical to TRBD1. The CDR3 is 15 residues long. V lost 1 base and J lost 5; bases outside the gene matches: 5. Germline V gene lookup returns CDR1 SGHNT and CDR2 YENEEA. CDR3 region: CASSLGQGKIDTQYF. DNA for the CDR3: TGTGCCAGCAGCTTAGGACAGGGGAAAATAGATACGCAGTATTTT.

The rearrangement joins TRBV23-1 to TRBJ2-1, with a tentative D call TRBD2 (6 bases). TRBV23-1 is reported as an ORF; its role is uncertain. This CDR3 contains 20 residues. Deletions cut 4 bases from V and 0 bases from J, with 25 bases between. The CDR3 region is CASSPSGSFSPPNSYNEQFF. The CDR3 region has the DNA TGCGCCAGCAGTCCAAGCGGGTCCTTCTCCCCCCCGAACTCCTACAATGAGCAGTTCTTC.

The rearrangement links TRBV5-1 to TRBJ2-7; unclear D gene. Trimming removed 0 bases at V and 1 base at J, with 5 bases between. CDR3 size: 13 residues. Germline V gene data show CDR1 as SGHRS and CDR2 as YFSETQ. The DNA for the CDR3 is TGCGCCAGCAGCTTGGAATCATCCTACGAGCAGTACTTC. The encoded protein is CASSLESSYEQYF.

The chain employs TRBV20-1 and TRBJ2-1; D remains unclear. Trimming cost V 6 bases and J 4 bases, with 7 bases left between them. The CDR3 has 11 amino acids. Germline lookup yields CDR1 DFQATT and CDR2 SNEGSKA (reference sequence). For the CDR3, the DNA is TGCAGTGCAAGAACATACAATGAGCAGTTCTTC. This gives the protein CSARTYNEQFF.

The V and J genes are TRBV19 and TRBJ2-3; 7 bases line up with TRBD2. The CDR3 contains 14 residues. J gave up 4 bases and V 4 bases, and 5 bases lay outside the gene matches. Germline V gene lookup returns CDR1 LNHDA and CDR2 SQIVND (reference sequence). The CDR3 protein is CASSTRLAADTQYF. The CDR3 region has the DNA TGTGCCAGTAGTACCCGACTAGCCGCAGATACGCAGTATTTT.

The chain couples TRBV6-5 to TRBJ2-3; unclear D gene. CDR1 MNHEY and CDR2 SVGAGI come from the germline V gene. The CDR3 contains 13 residues. With 7 bases removed from V and 2 bases from J, the gap between germline ends came to 10 bases. CDR3 residues: CASTPPSTDTQYF. Here the CDR3 DNA reads TGTGCCAGCACCCCCCCGTCCACAGATACGCAGTATTTT.

V and J are TRBV6-1 and TRBJ1-1, with 8 bases that match TRBD1. This CDR3 is 16 amino acids long. Trimming removed 4 bases from V and 0 bases from J; junction bases left unmatched: 7. From germline, CDR1 is MNHNS and CDR2 SASEGT. CDR3 DNA: TGTGCCAGCAGTGGACAGGGGAGCATCATGAACACTGAAGCTTTCTTT. It encodes CASSGQGSIMNTEAFF.

The rearrangement links TRBV7-3 to TRBJ1-6, with D perhaps TRBD1 (6 bases). The germline CDR1 and CDR2 sequences are SGHTA and FQGTGA. Deletions cut 8 bases from V and 9 bases from J, with 17 bases between. This CDR3 is 14 amino acids long. The CDR3: CASSSGGAGSPLHF. CDR3 nucleotide sequence: TGTGCCAGCTCATCGGGGGGCGCCGGTTCACCCCTCCACTTT.

The gene calls are TRBV5-1 and TRBJ2-1; 9 nucleotides align to TRBD1. The CDR3 loop spans 16 amino acids. Per germline, CDR1 SGHRS and CDR2 YFSETQ. J was trimmed by 3 bases and V by 4 bases; bases with no gene match: 8. CDR3 nucleotide sequence: TGCGCCAGCAGCGAATCGACAGGGGGAAACTACAATGAGCAGTTCTTC. This codes for CASSESTGGNYNEQFF.

The rearrangement uses TRBV30 and TRBJ1-1; D may be TRBD1 (6 bases). The CDR3 extends over 14 amino acids. Germline V gene data show CDR1 as GTSNPN and CDR2 as SVGIG (reference sequence). The V gene lost 4 bases and the J gene lost 0 bases, with 12 bases spanning the gap. The CDR3 spells CAWNSGQLNTEAFF. The CDR3 region has the DNA TGTGCCTGGAACTCCGGACAGCTGAACACTGAAGCTTTCTTT.

This clone showed up just once. The chain combines TRBV6-5 with TRBJ1-5, with 8 nucleotides matching TRBD1. CDR3 length: 15 residues. Germline V gene lookup returns CDR1 MNHEY and CDR2 SVGAGI. The J segment lost 7 bases and the V segment lost 4 bases, leaving 9 bases of the junction unmatched. The CDR3 here is CASSLIPRGLQPQHF. The CDR3 region has the DNA TGTGCCAGCAGTTTAATCCCCAGGGGGCTACAGCCCCAGCATTTT.

The chain joins TRBV2 to TRBJ1-1, with D perhaps matching TRBD1 (5 bases). The CDR3 sequence is 14 residues long. CDR1 is SNHLY, CDR2 FYNNEI, per germline. Trimming removed 7 bases from V and 0 bases from J, with 12 bases in between. For the CDR3, the DNA is TGTGCCAGCATGGCCGACAGCTTGAACACTGAAGCTTTCTTT. This encodes CASMADSLNTEAFF.

The gene calls are TRBV12-3 or TRBV12-4 and TRBJ2-1; D remains unclear. The CDR3 sequence is 13 residues long. V lost 3 bases to trimming and J lost 7 bases, with 10 bases between them. As DNA, the CDR3 is TGTGCCAGCAGTTTTGGAGAGTGGAATGAGCAGTTCTTC. It translates to CASSFGEWNEQFF.

The chain uses TRBV18 and TRBJ1-1, with 8 bases lining up with TRBD1. Trimming took 3 bases from V and 8 from J; bases not matched to a gene: 2. The CDR3 runs to 12 residues. Germline loops: CDR1 KGHSH, CDR2 LQKENI. The CDR3 nucleotides are TGTGCCAGCTCACCGTCAGGGGGCGAAGCTTTCTTT. Protein: CASSPSGGEAFF. The entire variable domain, with the rest obtained from reference TRBV18 and TRBJ1-1, is as follows: NAGVMQNPRHLVRRRGQEARLRCSPMKGHSHVYWYRQLPEEGLKFMVYLQKENIIDESGMPKERFSAEFPKEGPSILRIQQVVRGDSAAYFCASSPSGGEAFFGQGTRLTVV.

This chain joins TRBV23-1 and TRBJ2-7, with TRBD2 matching over 12 bases. TRBV23-1 counts as an open reading frame of uncertain function. The trim removed 7 bases at V and 9 bases at J, leaving 7 bases unmatched. This CDR3 contains 13 residues. The CDR3 protein is CASKSSGRARQYV. CDR3 DNA sequence: TGCGCCAGCAAGTCTAGCGGGAGGGCCAGGCAGTACGTC.

The gene calls are TRBV15 and TRBJ1-2, with TRBD1 as a possible D gene (5 bases). The CDR3 consists of 14 residues. Trimming cost V 0 bases and J 0 bases, with 5 bases left between them. Germline values: CDR1 LNHNV, CDR2 YYDKDF (reference sequence). Here the CDR3 reads CATSRETANYGYTF. The CDR3 coding sequence is TGTGCCACCAGCAGAGAGACAGCTAACTATGGCTACACCTTC.

This clone was observed a few times. The chain combines TRBV7-9 with TRBJ2-1, with 7 positions matching TRBD2. The CDR3 has 14 amino acids. V gave up 5 bases and J gave up 6 bases; unmatched junction bases: 7. Germline lookup yields CDR1 SEHNR and CDR2 FQNEAQ (reference sequence). CDR3 DNA sequence: TGTGCCAGCAGCAGCGGACTAGACGTCAATGAGCAGTTCTTC. Encoded protein: CASSSGLDVNEQFF.

The chain carries TRBV5-1 and TRBJ1-4; weak D call: TRBD1 (6 bases). The V end lost 4 bases, the J end lost 4 bases, and 11 bases lay between the germline ends. Germline-derived CDR1 and CDR2 are SGHRS and YFSETQ. This CDR3 has 14 residues. The CDR3 protein is CASSQGPFNEKLFF. The CDR3 DNA sequence: TGCGCCAGCAGCCAGGGGCCTTTTAATGAAAAACTGTTTTTT. Drawing the rest from reference TRBV5-1 and TRBJ1-4, the complete variable domain is KAGVTQTPRYLIKTRGQQVTLSCSPISGHRSVSWYQQTPGQGLQFLFEYFSETQRNKGNFPGRFSGRQFSNSRSEMNVSTLELGDSALYLCASSQGPFNEKLFFGSGTQLSVL.

The gene calls are TRBV5-1 and TRBJ2-7; TRBD1 aligns across 10 bases. V lost 6 bases to trimming and J lost 3 bases; unmatched junction nucleotides: 18. Germline CDR1 reads SGHRS; CDR2 reads YFSETQ. The CDR3 is 18 residues long. CDR3: CASTSGTGVLTGFYEQYF. CDR3 bases: TGCGCCAGCACTTCCGGGACAGGGGTACTTACGGGTTTCTACGAGCAGTACTTC.

The chain combines TRBV5-8 with TRBJ2-7; 7 bases fit TRBD1. The CDR3 runs 16 residues. Germline trimming cut 4 bases from V and 3 bases from J; bases unmatched to any gene: 13. Germline V CDR1 and CDR2: SGHTS, YDEGEE. The CDR3, as DNA: TGTGCCAGCAGCCTCGGCCCGGGCAGGGGGAACTACGAGCAGTACTTC. Protein sequence: CASSLGPGRGNYEQYF.

A single count supports this clone. This chain connects TRBV7-2 to TRBJ1-4; D uncertain. Between the trimmed V and J ends, which lost 5 bases and 0 bases, there was a span of 10 bases. Germline assignment: CDR1 SGHTA and CDR2 FQGNSA. The CDR3 contains 15 residues. Here the CDR3 reads CASSSAPATNEKLFF. In DNA, the CDR3 is TGTGCCAGCAGCAGCGCACCAGCAACTAATGAAAAACTGTTTTTT.

This clone was seen more than once but under ten times. The same CDR3 arises from other DNA sequences in this sample as well. The J gene is TRBJ2-3, the V gene TRBV6-4; 12 bases are a match to TRBD2. The ends lost 2 bases at V and 3 bases at J; junction bases unmatched: 0. This CDR3 has 15 residues. Germline lookup yields CDR1 MRHNA and CDR2 SNTAGT. CDR3 region: CASSDGTSGTDTQYF. The CDR3 region has the DNA TGTGCCAGCAGTGACGGGACTAGCGGGACAGATACGCAGTATTTT.